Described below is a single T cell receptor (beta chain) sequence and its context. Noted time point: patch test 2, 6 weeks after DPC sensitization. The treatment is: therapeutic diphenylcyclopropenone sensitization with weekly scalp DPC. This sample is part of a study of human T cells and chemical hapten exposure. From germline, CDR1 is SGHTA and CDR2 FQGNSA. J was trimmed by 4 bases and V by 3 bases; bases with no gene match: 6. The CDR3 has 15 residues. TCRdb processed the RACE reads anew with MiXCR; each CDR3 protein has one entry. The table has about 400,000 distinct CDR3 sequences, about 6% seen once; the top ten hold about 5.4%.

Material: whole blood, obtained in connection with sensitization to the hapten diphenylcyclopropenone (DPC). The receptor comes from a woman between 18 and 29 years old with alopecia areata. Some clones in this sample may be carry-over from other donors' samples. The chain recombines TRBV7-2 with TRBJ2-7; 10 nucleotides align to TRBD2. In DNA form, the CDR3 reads TGTGCCAGCAGCTTGGGGCAGGGACTAGCGTACGAGCAGTACTTC. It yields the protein CASSLGQGLAYEQYF.